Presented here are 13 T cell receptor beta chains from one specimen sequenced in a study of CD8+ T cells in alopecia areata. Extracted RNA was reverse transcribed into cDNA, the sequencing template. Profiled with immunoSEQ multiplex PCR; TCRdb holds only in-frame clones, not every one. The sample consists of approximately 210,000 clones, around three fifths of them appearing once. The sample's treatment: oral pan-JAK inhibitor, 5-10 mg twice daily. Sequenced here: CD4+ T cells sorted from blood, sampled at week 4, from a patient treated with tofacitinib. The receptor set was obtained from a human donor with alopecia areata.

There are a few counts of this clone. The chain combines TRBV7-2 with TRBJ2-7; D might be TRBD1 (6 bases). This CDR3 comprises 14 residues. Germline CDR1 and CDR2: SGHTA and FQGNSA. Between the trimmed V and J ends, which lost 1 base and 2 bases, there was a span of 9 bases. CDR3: CASSLVDRAYEQYF. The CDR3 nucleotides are TGTGCCAGCAGCTTAGTGGACAGAGCCTACGAGCAGTACTTC.

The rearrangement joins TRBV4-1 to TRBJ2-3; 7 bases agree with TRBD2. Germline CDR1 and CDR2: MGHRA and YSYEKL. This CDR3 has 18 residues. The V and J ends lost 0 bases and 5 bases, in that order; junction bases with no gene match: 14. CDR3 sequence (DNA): TGCGCCAGCAGCCAAGATCCTATGTCGGGGGGACCCTTAGATACGCAGTATTTT. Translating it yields CASSQDPMSGGPLDTQYF.

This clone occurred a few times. The CDR3 protein is CASTREGGYTF. DNA for the CDR3: TGTGCCAGCACCCGAGAGGGTGGCTACACCTTC. This chain connects TRBV5-6 to TRBJ1-2, with D unclear. The V gene lost 6 bases and the J gene lost 7 bases, with 10 bases spanning the gap. Germline-derived CDR1 and CDR2 are SGHDT and YYEEEE. The CDR3 covers 11 residues.

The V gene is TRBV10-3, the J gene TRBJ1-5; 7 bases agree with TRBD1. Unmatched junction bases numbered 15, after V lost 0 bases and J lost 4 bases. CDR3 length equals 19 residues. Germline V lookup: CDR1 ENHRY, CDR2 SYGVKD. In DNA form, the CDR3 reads TGTGCCATCAGTGAGTCGAGTCTAACGACGACAGGGAGTAATCAGCCCCAGCATTTT. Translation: CAISESSLTTTGSNQPQHF.

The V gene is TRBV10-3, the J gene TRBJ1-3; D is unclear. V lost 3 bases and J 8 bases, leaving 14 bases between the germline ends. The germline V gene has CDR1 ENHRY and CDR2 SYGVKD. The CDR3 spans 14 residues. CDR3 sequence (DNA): TGTGCCATCAGTGAACCCACGCGGTGGGACACCATATATTTT. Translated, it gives CAISEPTRWDTIYF.

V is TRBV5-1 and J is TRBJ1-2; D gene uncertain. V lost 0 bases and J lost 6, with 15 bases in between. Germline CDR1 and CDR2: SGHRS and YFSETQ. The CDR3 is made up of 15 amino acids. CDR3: CASSLAEGGPDGYTF. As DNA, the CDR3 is TGCGCCAGCAGCTTGGCCGAAGGTGGCCCCGATGGCTACACCTTC.

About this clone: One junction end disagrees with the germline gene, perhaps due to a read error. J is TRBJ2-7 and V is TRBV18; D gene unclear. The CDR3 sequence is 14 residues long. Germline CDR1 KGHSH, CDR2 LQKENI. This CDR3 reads CASSPEQLSCEQYF. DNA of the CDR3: TGTGCCAGCTCACCGGAACAGCTTTCCTGCGAGCAGTACTTC.

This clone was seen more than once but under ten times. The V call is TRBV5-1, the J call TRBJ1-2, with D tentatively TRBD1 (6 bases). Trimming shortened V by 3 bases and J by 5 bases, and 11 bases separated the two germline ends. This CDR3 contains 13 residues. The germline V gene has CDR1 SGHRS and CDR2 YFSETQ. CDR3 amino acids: CASSSGQKYGYTF. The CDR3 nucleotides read TGCGCCAGCAGCTCCGGACAGAAATATGGCTACACCTTC.

The CDR3 region is CASSHTFGANEKLFF. The CDR3 DNA sequence: TGCGCCAGCAGCCACACATTTGGGGCTAATGAAAAACTGTTTTTT. The rearrangement links TRBV4-1 to TRBJ1-4; no definite D call. Per germline, CDR1 MGHRA and CDR2 YSYEKL. This CDR3 spans 15 amino acids. The V end was cut by 3 bases, the J end by 3 bases, with 11 bases between.

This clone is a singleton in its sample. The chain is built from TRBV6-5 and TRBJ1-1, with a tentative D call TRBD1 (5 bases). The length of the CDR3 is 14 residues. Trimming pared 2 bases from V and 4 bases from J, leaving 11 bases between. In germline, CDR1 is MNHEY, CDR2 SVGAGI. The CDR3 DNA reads TGTGCCAGCAGTTACAAGGGGAAGGGCACTGAAGCTTTCTTT. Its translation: CASSYKGKGTEAFF.

The CDR3 region is CSVEATARGGYTF. CDR3 bases: TGCAGCGTTGAAGCGACGGCCAGGGGGGGCTACACCTTC. The chain employs TRBV29-1 and TRBJ1-2; 7 nucleotides agree with TRBD1. The CDR3 runs to 13 residues. Germline-derived CDR1 and CDR2 are SQVTM and ANQGSEA. Trimming removed 1 base from V and 8 bases from J; junction bases left unmatched: 7. Supplemented by reference TRBV29-1 and TRBJ1-2, the full variable domain reads SAVISQKPSRDICQRGTSLTIQCQVDSQVTMMFWYRQQPGQSLTLIATANQGSEATYESGFVIDKFPISRPNLTFSTLTVSNMSPEDSSIYLCSVEATARGGYTFGSGTRLTVV.

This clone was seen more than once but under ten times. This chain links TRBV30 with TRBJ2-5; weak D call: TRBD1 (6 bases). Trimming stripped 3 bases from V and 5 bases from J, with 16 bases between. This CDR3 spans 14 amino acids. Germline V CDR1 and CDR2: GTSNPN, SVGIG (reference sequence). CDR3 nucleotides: TGTGCCTGGAGACAGGGTCGGCATCGGGAGACCCAGTACTTC. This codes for CAWRQGRHRETQYF.

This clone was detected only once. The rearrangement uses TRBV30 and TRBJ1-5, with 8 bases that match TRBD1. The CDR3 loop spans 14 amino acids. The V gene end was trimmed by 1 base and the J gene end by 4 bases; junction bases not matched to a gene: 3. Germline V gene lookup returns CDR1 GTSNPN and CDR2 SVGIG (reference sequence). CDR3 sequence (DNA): TGTGCCTGGAGTGGAACAGGGGGTAATCAGCCCCAGCATTTT. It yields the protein CAWSGTGGNQPQHF.